One sample yielded the 19 T cell receptor beta chains listed below, sequenced in a study of blood T cells in healthy people across ages. Primers used in a second PCR of about 6 to 11 cycles were a sample-barcoded 5' primer and a J-beta primer mix. TCRdb ran MiXCR on the 5' RACE reads and lists one entry per CDR3 protein. The sample lists approximately 730,000 distinct CDR3 sequences, approximately 39% occurring once. Sequenced input: blood. Every receptor here comes from a woman aged 55-70 years in good health.

J is TRBJ2-7 and V is TRBV4-2; a possible D gene is TRBD2 (6 bases). V lost 4 bases and J lost 0, with 13 bases in between. Germline V lookup: CDR1 LGHNA, CDR2 YNFKEQ. The CDR3 is made up of 15 amino acids. CDR3 sequence reads: CASSRGRAGSYEQYF. In DNA, the CDR3 is TGTGCCAGCAGCCGGGGACGAGCGGGCTCCTACGAGCAGTACTTC.

V usage is TRBV29-1 and J usage is TRBJ1-1; the D gene is possibly TRBD1 (6 bases). Trimming shortened V by 3 bases and J by 3 bases, and 11 bases separated the two germline ends. Germline loops: CDR1 SQVTM, CDR2 ANQGSEA. The CDR3 extends over 13 amino acids. CDR3: CSVDRGLDTEAFF. For the CDR3, the DNA is TGCAGCGTTGACAGGGGTTTAGACACTGAAGCTTTCTTT.

This clonotype was counted only a few times. The CDR3 nucleotides are TGCAGTGGACTAGCGGCTTTCCACGAGCAGTACTTC. Its translation: CSGLAAFHEQYF. The chain recombines TRBV20-1 with TRBJ2-7, with 9 bases identical to TRBD2. The CDR3 consists of 12 residues. CDR1 DFQATT and CDR2 SNEGSKA come from the germline V gene (reference sequence). V was pared by 7 bases and J by 5 bases, with 6 bases of the junction left unmatched.

This clonotype has more than one count but fewer than ten. The chain has TRBV20-1 and TRBJ2-4, with a possible D match to TRBD2 (5 bases). The germline V gene encodes CDR1 DFQATT and CDR2 SNEGSKA (reference sequence). Trimming pared 3 bases from V and 8 bases from J, leaving 17 bases between. The CDR3 has 14 residues. The CDR3 is CSASVVGEVYIQYF. CDR3 nucleotide sequence: TGCAGTGCTAGTGTCGTGGGAGAGGTATACATTCAGTACTTC.

The table lists this clonotype with a few counts. The V and J genes are TRBV20-1 and TRBJ2-1; the match to TRBD2 covers 9 bases. This CDR3 has 15 residues. Germline assignment: CDR1 DFQATT and CDR2 SNEGSKA (reference sequence). V gave up 1 base and J gave up 9 bases; unmatched junction bases: 10. This chain's CDR3 is CSARATSGGVIEQFF. The DNA of the CDR3 is TGCAGTGCTAGAGCGACTAGCGGTGGGGTGATTGAGCAGTTCTTC.

The chain is built from TRBV20-1 and TRBJ2-7, with 9 bases matching TRBD1. The junction had 9 bases not matched to a gene; V was cut back by 3 bases and J by 3 bases. Germline-derived CDR1 and CDR2 are DFQATT and SNEGSKA (reference sequence). The length of the CDR3 is 15 residues. The CDR3 DNA follows: TGCAGTGCTAGGCCCCTAATGACAGGGGGCTACGAGCAGTACTTC. As protein: CSARPLMTGGYEQYF.

The rearrangement joins TRBV27 to TRBJ1-5; the D is unclear. The V gene's germline CDR1 is MNHEY and CDR2 SMNVEV (reference sequence). Trimming took 6 bases from V and 0 from J, leaving 12 bases between them. The CDR3 consists of 15 residues. The CDR3 loop reads CASSRTGHSNQPQHF. The CDR3 DNA reads TGTGCCAGCAGCCGGACGGGTCATAGCAATCAGCCCCAGCATTTT.

The rearrangement links TRBV20-1 to TRBJ2-4; 9 bases fit TRBD2. The end of the DNA aligns better with TRBJ2-7, so the J call may be wrong. Germline CDR1 DFQATT, CDR2 SNEGSKA (reference sequence). The CDR3 covers 13 residues. CDR3 region: CSANLAGAYEQYF. The CDR3 DNA reads TGCAGTGCTAATTTAGCGGGAGCCTACGAGCAGTACTTC.

There are a few counts of this clonotype. This chain links TRBV29-1 with TRBJ2-7; D ambiguous. The V end was cut by 1 base, the J end by 2 bases, with 6 bases between. The CDR3 has 12 residues. CDR1 is SQVTM and CDR2 is ANQGSEA in the germline V gene. DNA of the CDR3: TGCAGCGTTGAAGGAAAAACCTACGAGCAGTACTTC. It is translated as CSVEGKTYEQYF.

The chain recombines TRBV6-2 or TRBV6-3 with TRBJ1-2, with 7 bases identical to TRBD1. Trimming at V came to 0 bases and at J to 8 bases, leaving 9 bases not matched to a gene. Germline V lookup: CDR1 MNHEY, CDR2 SVGEGT. The CDR3 length is 15 residues. The CDR3 here is CASSYSQQGLRGYTF. The CDR3 coding sequence is TGTGCCAGCAGTTACTCGCAACAGGGGTTGCGAGGCTACACCTTC.

This clonotype was picked up a small number of times. As DNA, the CDR3 is TGTGCCAGCAGTTACTCCAGGGTGGACTATGGCTACACCTTC. It yields the protein CASSYSRVDYGYTF. The chain has TRBV6-5 and TRBJ1-2; maybe TRBD1 (5 bases). The CDR3 is made up of 14 amino acids. Germline V lookup: CDR1 MNHEY, CDR2 SVGAGI. V was cut by 0 bases and J by 3 bases, with 8 bases left in between.

In the case of this clonotype: A much more abundant neighbour one base away suggests this may be a read error. The rearrangement joins TRBV29-1 to TRBJ2-1, with 8 bases fitting TRBD2. Germline CDR1 SQVTM, CDR2 ANQGSEA. The CDR3 spans 14 residues. V lost 7 bases, J lost 6 bases, and 11 bases stayed unmatched. The CDR3 here is CSATTGGGFNEQFF. Written as DNA, the CDR3 is TGCAGCGCCACTACTGGCGGGGGGTTCAATGAGCAGTTCTTC.

The genes are TRBV3-1 and TRBJ1-2; TRBD1 might be the D (5 bases). Germline CDR1 reads LGHDT; CDR2 reads YNNKEL (reference sequence). This CDR3 spans 15 amino acids. The V end lost 0 bases, the J end lost 8 bases, and 16 bases lay between the germline ends. CDR3 protein: CASSQEISRAGGYTF. CDR3 DNA sequence: TGTGCCAGCAGCCAAGAGATCTCCAGGGCGGGGGGCTACACCTTC. The full variable domain, in which reference TRBV3-1 and TRBJ1-2 provide the parts outside the CDR3, is DTAVSQTPKYLVTQMGNDKSIKCEQNLGHDTMYWYKQDSKKFLKIMFSYNNKELIINETVPNRFSPKSPDKAHLNLHINSLELGDSAVYFCASSQEISRAGGYTFGSGTRLTVV.

This clonotype was seen more than once but under ten times. The chain uses TRBV20-1 and TRBJ2-3; D is perhaps TRBD2 (6 bases). V dropped 0 bases and J dropped 0 bases, with 10 bases sitting between them. CDR1 DFQATT and CDR2 SNEGSKA come from the germline V gene (reference sequence). The CDR3 has 15 residues. The CDR3 bases are TGCAGTGCTAGAGATCCCGGGACTAGCACAGATACGCAGTATTTT. This codes for CSARDPGTSTDTQYF.

The chain couples TRBV27 to TRBJ1-3; no reliable D call. V was cut by 5 bases and J by 0 bases, with 11 bases left in between. Germline lookup yields CDR1 MNHEY and CDR2 SMNVEV (reference sequence). The CDR3 consists of 15 residues. CDR3 coding DNA: TGTGCCAGCAGTGGACGCTCATCCTCTGGAAACACCATATATTTT. This gives the protein CASSGRSSSGNTIYF.

In this sample, this clonotype turned up many times. This chain joins TRBV5-1 and TRBJ2-7; 11 bases agree with TRBD1. The germline V gene encodes CDR1 SGHRS and CDR2 YFSETQ. The CDR3 totals 13 residues. Trimming cost V 2 bases and J 7 bases; bases outside gene matches: 2. The CDR3 coding sequence is TGCGCCAGCAGCTTCGGGACAGGGGGAGAGCAGTACTTC. Translating it yields CASSFGTGGEQYF.

The chain has TRBV4-1 and TRBJ1-1, with 9 bases that match TRBD1. Looked up from germline, CDR1 is MGHRA and CDR2 is YSYEKL. The CDR3 has 15 amino acids. V gave up 3 bases and J gave up 0 bases; unmatched junction bases: 2. The CDR3 loop is CASSQDRGMNTEAFF. The DNA of the CDR3 is TGCGCCAGCAGCCAGGACAGGGGAATGAACACTGAAGCTTTCTTT.

This chain uses TRBV7-9 with TRBJ2-2; 10 positions match TRBD1. V was clipped by 4 bases and J by 4 bases; unmatched bases: 9. Germline V gene lookup returns CDR1 SEHNR and CDR2 FQNEAQ (reference sequence). The CDR3 loop spans 17 amino acids. For the CDR3, the DNA is TGTGCCAGCAGCTCCCCACCGGGACAGGGGAGCACCGGGGAGCTGTTTTTT. Protein: CASSSPPGQGSTGELFF.

This clonotype was detected once. A much bigger clone sits one base away, suggesting this may be a read error. The chain joins TRBV10-3 to TRBJ2-1; D tentatively fits TRBD1 or TRBD2 (6 bases each). Germline V CDR1 and CDR2: ENHRY, SYGVKD. This CDR3 spans 14 amino acids. Trimming cost V 6 bases and J 6 bases, with 15 bases left between them. CDR3 bases: TGTGCCATCAGGGGGGGCAGTGTGAGCAATGAGCAGTTCTTC. Amino acids: CAIRGGSVSNEQFF.